This T cell receptor (beta chain) was obtained from a study of response to subunit inactivated influenza vaccine. General study results and limits: The authors offered the suggestion that each seasonal influenza vaccination recruits few new T cells.

One entry per CDR3 protein, called by TCRdb with MiXCR from the RT-PCR reads. The repertoire holds some 520,000 distinct CDR3 sequences, with 15% to 20% as singletons. This clonotype was seen a single time. Its antigen remains unknown. The CDR3 has 13 amino acids. The ends were cut back, 7 bases at V and 3 bases at J, with 11 bases in the middle. Germline CDR1 is MDHEN and CDR2 is SYDVKM. V and J are TRBV28 and TRBJ2-3; no firm D call. The source of this sequence is a man between 50 and 75 years old who received an inactivated influenza vaccine. The sequenced sample was CD4+ T cells sorted from PBMCs, obtained around 2 years after vaccination. In DNA, the CDR3 is TGTGCCAGCACCCCAAGCGTGACAGATACGCAGTATTTT. It specifies CASTPSVTDTQYF.